This T cell receptor beta chain was profiled in a study of cytomegalovirus exposure and HLA in healthy donors. At the level of the study: Early released data comprised 80 million to 90 million unique TCRs from HLA-typed donors.

Germline V gene data show CDR1 as MDHEN and CDR2 as SYDVKM. V was pared by 3 bases and J by 0 bases, with 12 bases between. The CDR3 totals 15 residues. It was with 60 Vbeta and 13 Jbeta primers that the PCR ran. Profiled with immunoSEQ multiplex PCR; TCRdb holds only in-frame clones, not every one. The table includes fewer than 200,000 clones, 70% to 80% detected once. As for this clone: What it binds is not known.

Broader study findings: Later analysis demonstrated an association between a missense DCLRE1C variant and TCR beta V- and J-gene trimming. In the analysis, some V segments, TRBV6-2 and TRBV6-3 included, were excluded as indistinguishable.

The rearrangement uses TRBV28 and TRBJ2-7; D is possibly TRBD2 (5 bases). The sequenced sample consisted of PBMCs. The receptor comes from a woman aged 45-60 years in good health and CMV-seronegative. This CDR3 is CASSFGVVGSYEQYF. CDR3 bases: TGTGCCAGCAGTTTCGGGGTAGTTGGCTCCTACGAGCAGTACTTC.